Listed below are T cell receptor beta chains from one sample, sequenced in a study of blood T cell repertoires in COVID-19. Only in-frame clones appear in the TCRdb table, and some are missing; sequencing was by immunoSEQ multiplex PCR. The repertoire holds under 300,000 clones, 86% seen once, with around 3.6% in the top ten. Specimen: peripheral blood. The origin of the receptors is a man between 18 and 29 years old with active or convalescent COVID-19. Both conserved end residues are part of each CDR3. A D gene is named only where the DNA matches it firmly. Clone size is not always given. Where it is, it says once, few, many or a class for expanded clones.

j_call: TRBJ2-7; d_call: .; v_call: TRBV6-2/TRBV6-3; clone_size: .; cdr3_nt: TGTGCCAGCAGTTCACTACAGGGAACCTACGAGCAGTACTTC; cdr3_aa: CASSSLQGTYEQYF
j_call: TRBJ2-1; d_call: .; v_call: TRBV7-8; clone_size: once; cdr3_nt: TGTGCCAGCAGCTTAGACGGGAGCTACAATGAGCAGTTCTTC; cdr3_aa: CASSLDGSYNEQFF
j_call: TRBJ1-1; d_call: .; v_call: TRBV6-2/TRBV6-3; clone_size: .; cdr3_nt: TGTGCCAGCACCCCGGGGGGGACGAACACTGAAGCTTTCTTT; cdr3_aa: CASTPGGTNTEAFF
j_call: TRBJ1-4; d_call: TRBD1; v_call: TRBV6-5; clone_size: .; cdr3_nt: TGTGCCAGCAGTTACGGGACAGTCAATGAAAAACTGTTTTTT; cdr3_aa: CASSYGTVNEKLFF
j_call: TRBJ2-7; d_call: TRBD1; v_call: TRBV30; clone_size: .; cdr3_nt: TGTGCCTGGAAAAGTGGGACAGCGTGGGGTCTCTACGAGCAGTACTTC; cdr3_aa: CAWKSGTAWGLYEQYF
j_call: TRBJ2-2; d_call: .; v_call: TRBV28; clone_size: .; cdr3_nt: TGTGCCAGCAGTTCCCGCACCGGGGAGCTGTTTTTT; cdr3_aa: CASSSRTGELFF
j_call: TRBJ1-5; d_call: TRBD1; v_call: TRBV19; clone_size: .; cdr3_nt: TGTGCCAGTAGCCCCAGGGGGAGTACCGTTTTTAATCAGCCCCAGCATTTT; cdr3_aa: CASSPRGSTVFNQPQHF
j_call: TRBJ2-5; d_call: .; v_call: TRBV3-1/TRBV3-2; clone_size: .; cdr3_nt: TGTGCCAGCAGCCAAACCGGGACTCAGCAAGAGACCCAGTACTTC; cdr3_aa: CASSQTGTQQETQYF
j_call: TRBJ2-3; d_call: TRBD2; v_call: TRBV29-1; clone_size: .; cdr3_nt: TGCAGCGTCCTAGCGGTAACAGATACGCAGTATTTT; cdr3_aa: CSVLAVTDTQYF
j_call: TRBJ1-3; d_call: .; v_call: TRBV13; clone_size: .; cdr3_nt: TGTGCCAGCACCTCGCGGGCCTCTGGAAACACCATATATTTT; cdr3_aa: CASTSRASGNTIYF
j_call: TRBJ2-3; d_call: .; v_call: TRBV28; clone_size: .; cdr3_nt: TGTGCCAGCAGTTTACAGGGTGCGAATACGCAGTATTTT; cdr3_aa: CASSLQGANTQYF
j_call: TRBJ2-1; d_call: TRBD2; v_call: TRBV6-5; clone_size: once; cdr3_nt: TGTGCCAGCAGCCGCGGGAGATACAATGAGCAGTTCTTC; cdr3_aa: CASSRGRYNEQFF
j_call: TRBJ1-5; d_call: .; v_call: TRBV7-2; clone_size: .; cdr3_nt: TGTGCCAGCAGCTCTCAGGGCAATCAGCCCCAGCATTTT; cdr3_aa: CASSSQGNQPQHF
j_call: TRBJ2-1; d_call: TRBD1; v_call: TRBV6-2/TRBV6-3; clone_size: few; cdr3_nt: TGTGCCAGCAGCCGACAGGGTGAAGGGCAGTTCTTC; cdr3_aa: CASSRQGEGQFF
j_call: TRBJ1-2; d_call: .; v_call: TRBV19; clone_size: .; cdr3_nt: TGTGCCAGTAGTTCAGGTTCCCCCCTCCTGGGCTACACCTTC; cdr3_aa: CASSSGSPLLGYTF
j_call: TRBJ2-7; d_call: .; v_call: TRBV28; clone_size: .; cdr3_nt: TGTGCCAGCAGTTTGAACTACCCCTACGAGCAGTACTTC; cdr3_aa: CASSLNYPYEQYF
j_call: TRBJ2-5; d_call: .; v_call: TRBV5-1; clone_size: .; cdr3_nt: TGCGCCAGCAGCCCGTCAGAAGAGACCCAGTACTTC; cdr3_aa: CASSPSEETQYF
j_call: TRBJ1-2; d_call: .; v_call: TRBV4-1; clone_size: .; cdr3_nt: TGCGCCAGCAGCCAAGAGACAGGACCCTCGAGCTACACCTTC; cdr3_aa: CASSQETGPSSYTF
j_call: TRBJ1-4; d_call: .; v_call: TRBV10-3; clone_size: .; cdr3_nt: TGTGCCATCAGTACAGGGCGGGATGAAAAACTGTTTTTT; cdr3_aa: CAISTGRDEKLFF
j_call: TRBJ1-6; d_call: .; v_call: TRBV5-1; clone_size: once; cdr3_nt: TGCGCCAGCACTAACGGCCACTTT; cdr3_aa: CASTNGHF
j_call: TRBJ1-2; d_call: .; v_call: TRBV7-9; clone_size: once; cdr3_nt: TGTGCCAGCAGGACAGGCTCTGGCTACACCTTC; cdr3_aa: CASRTGSGYTF
j_call: TRBJ2-3; d_call: .; v_call: TRBV4-2; clone_size: .; cdr3_nt: TGTGCCAGCAGACCCATAGCCCACTTTAGCACAGATACGCAGTATTTT; cdr3_aa: CASRPIAHFSTDTQYF
j_call: TRBJ1-5; d_call: .; v_call: TRBV30; clone_size: .; cdr3_nt: TGTGCCTGGAGTTACAGGGAAGGCAATCAGCCCCAGCATTTT; cdr3_aa: CAWSYREGNQPQHF